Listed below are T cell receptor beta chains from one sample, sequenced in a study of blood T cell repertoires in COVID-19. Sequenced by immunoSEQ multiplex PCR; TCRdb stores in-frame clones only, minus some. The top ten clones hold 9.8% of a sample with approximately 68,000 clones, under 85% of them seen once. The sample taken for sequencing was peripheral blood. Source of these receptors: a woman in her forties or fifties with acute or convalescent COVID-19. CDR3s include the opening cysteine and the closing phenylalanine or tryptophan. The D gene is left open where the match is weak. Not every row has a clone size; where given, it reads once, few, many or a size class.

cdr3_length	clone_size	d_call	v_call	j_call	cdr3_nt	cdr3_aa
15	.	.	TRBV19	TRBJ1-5	TGTGCCAGTAGTATTACAGGGCATAGCAATCAGCCCCAGCATTTT	CASSITGHSNQPQHF
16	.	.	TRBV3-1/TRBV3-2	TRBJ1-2	TGTGCCAGCAGCCCCGGGTCCGTCAACCTGAACTATGGCTACACCTTC	CASSPGSVNLNYGYTF
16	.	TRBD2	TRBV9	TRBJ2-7	TGTGCCAGCAGCCTAGGGGCTAGCGGGAGGGCCTACGAGCAGTACTTC	CASSLGASGRAYEQYF
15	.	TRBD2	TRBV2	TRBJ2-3	TGTGCCGCTGGAATAGGGGGAGCGGGGGGAGGTACGCAGTATTTT	CAAGIGGAGGGTQYF
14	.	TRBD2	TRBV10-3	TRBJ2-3	TGTGCCATCAGCAGCGGGGGCCGCACAGATACGCAGTATTTT	CAISSGGRTDTQYF
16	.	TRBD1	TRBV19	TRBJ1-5	TGTGCCAGTAGTCCCGGGGACAGGGGTTTCAATCAGCCCCAGCATTTT	CASSPGDRGFNQPQHF
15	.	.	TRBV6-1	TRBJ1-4	TGTGCCAGCAGTGAACGTGGCAGGGTGAACGAAAAACTGTTTTTT	CASSERGRVNEKLFF
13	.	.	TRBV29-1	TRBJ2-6	TGCAGCGTTGCAATGTCTGGGGCCAACGTCCTGACTTTC	CSVAMSGANVLTF
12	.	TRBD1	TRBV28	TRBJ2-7	TGTGCCAGCACCGGGACAGGATACGAGCAGTACTTC	CASTGTGYEQYF
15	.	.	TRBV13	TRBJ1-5	TGTGCCAGCAGCTTATCAGGAATTAGCAATCAGCCCCAGCATTTT	CASSLSGISNQPQHF
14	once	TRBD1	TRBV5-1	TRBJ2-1	TGCGCCAGCAGCTTGGGGACAGGGTTCAATGAGCAGTTCTTC	CASSLGTGFNEQFF
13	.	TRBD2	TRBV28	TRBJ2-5	TGTGCCAGCTCGGGACCGGGGGGAGAGACCCAGTACTTC	CASSGPGGETQYF
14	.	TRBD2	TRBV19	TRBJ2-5	TGTGCCAGTAGCAAATTAGCGGGAACAGAGACCCAGTACTTC	CASSKLAGTETQYF
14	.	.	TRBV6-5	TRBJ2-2	TGTGCCAGCAGAAGTTACGGCCAGGCCGGGGAGCTGTTTTTT	CASRSYGQAGELFF
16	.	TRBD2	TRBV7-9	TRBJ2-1	TGTGCCAGCAGCGGGGCGCGGACTAGCGGGAGCAATGAGCAGTTCTTC	CASSGARTSGSNEQFF
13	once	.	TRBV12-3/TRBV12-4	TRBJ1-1	TGTGCCAGCAGTTTTTCGGTAAACACTGAAGCTTTCTTT	CASSFSVNTEAFF
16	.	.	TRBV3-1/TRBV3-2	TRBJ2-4	TGTGCCAGCAGCCAAGAAGGACTCGTAGCCAAAAACATTCAGTACTTC	CASSQEGLVAKNIQYF